This paragraph covers one TCR beta chain sequence. These data belong to a study of T cell responses to AZD1222 COVID-19 vaccine. The CDR3 loop spans 15 amino acids. Germline CDR1 and CDR2: MDHEN and SYDVKM. The J segment lost 4 bases and the V segment lost 5 bases, leaving 7 bases of the junction unmatched. Assay: immunoSEQ multiplex PCR; the TCRdb copy retains only in-frame clones and omits some. Found here are over 100,000 clones, around 90% of them singletons; the top ten hold approximately 4.7%. This chain joins TRBV28 and TRBJ2-3; 9 nucleotides line up with TRBD2. This material consisted of peripheral blood, taken on day 0 of AZD1222 vaccination. The sequence derives from an adult in good health. The CDR3 nucleotides are TGTGCCAGCAGTCTAGCGGGGTCCTTCGCAGATACGCAGTATTTT. It codes for CASSLAGSFADTQYF.